Below, 30 T cell receptor beta chains from the same sample are listed, as sequenced in a study of T cell responses to AZD1222 COVID-19 vaccine. The method was immunoSEQ multiplex PCR; TCRdb's version includes in-frame clones alone and lacks a portion of them. The data show approximately 130,000 clones, under 95% seen once. The sample in question was peripheral blood, obtained on day 0 of AZD1222 vaccination. Receptor source: an adult in good health.

The chain couples TRBV29-1 to TRBJ1-4; tentatively, D is TRBD1 (5 bases). Germline lookup yields CDR1 SQVTM and CDR2 ANQGSEA. Trimming left V 0 bases short and J 0 bases short, with 5 bases between. This CDR3 is built from 14 residues. CDR3 coding DNA: TGCAGCGTTGAAGACAGGGCAACTAATGAAAAACTGTTTTTT. It encodes CSVEDRATNEKLFF. Full variable domain (remainder filled in from reference TRBV29-1 and TRBJ1-4): SAVISQKPSRDICQRGTSLTIQCQVDSQVTMMFWYRQQPGQSLTLIATANQGSEATYESGFVIDKFPISRPNLTFSTLTVSNMSPEDSSIYLCSVEDRATNEKLFFGSGTQLSVL.

The V call is TRBV28, the J call TRBJ2-1; TRBD2 might be the D (5 bases). Germline assignment: CDR1 MDHEN and CDR2 SYDVKM. The CDR3 totals 13 residues. The V end lost 5 bases, the J end lost 13 bases, and 18 bases lay between the germline ends. The CDR3 loop is CASSPLRDEGQFF. In nucleotides, the CDR3 is TGTGCCAGCAGTCCTCTGAGGGATGAGGGACAGTTCTTC.

The V gene is TRBV6-5, the J gene TRBJ2-1; D unresolved. The CDR3 sequence is 13 residues long. V gave up 4 bases and J gave up 6 bases, with 10 bases separating them. The germline V gene encodes CDR1 MNHEY and CDR2 SVGAGI. The CDR3 DNA reads as TGTGCCAGCAGTTTAGGCTTCGCCAATGAGCAGTTCTTC. Translation gives CASSLGFANEQFF.

V and J are TRBV5-1 and TRBJ2-7; 7 bases fit TRBD2. The junction had 12 bases not matched to a gene; V was cut back by 3 bases and J by 0 bases. Germline V CDR1 and CDR2: SGHRS, YFSETQ. The CDR3 is made up of 17 amino acids. The CDR3 DNA sequence: TGCGCCAGCAGCTCGGGGGGTAGCGGAACCTTCTCCTACGAGCAGTACTTC. This codes for CASSSGGSGTFSYEQYF. The full variable domain, its missing parts supplied by reference TRBV5-1 and TRBJ2-7, is KAGVTQTPRYLIKTRGQQVTLSCSPISGHRSVSWYQQTPGQGLQFLFEYFSETQRNKGNFPGRFSGRQFSNSRSEMNVSTLELGDSALYLCASSSGGSGTFSYEQYFGPGTRLTVT.

Points on this clone: A read error may produce the germline difference seen at one junction end. The chain employs TRBV6-1 and TRBJ1-3; D uncertain. The germline CDR1 and CDR2 sequences are MNHNS and SASEGT. The CDR3 spans 14 residues. CDR3 bases: TGTGCCAGCAGCGAAGACTGGGCTGGAAACACCATATATTTT. Protein product: CASSEDWAGNTIYF.

The V and J genes are TRBV19 and TRBJ2-1, with D perhaps TRBD1 or TRBD2 (6 bases each). The ends were cut back, 5 bases at V and 7 bases at J, with 9 bases in the middle. CDR1 is LNHDA, CDR2 SQIVND, per germline (reference sequence). This CDR3 comprises 12 residues. The CDR3 protein is CASSEGGNEQFF. The CDR3 nucleotides read TGTGCCAGTAGTGAGGGGGGTAATGAGCAGTTCTTC.

The chain couples TRBV5-1 to TRBJ1-1; D is unclear. The germline gives CDR1 SGHRS, CDR2 YFSETQ. V was clipped by 3 bases and J by 5 bases, with 17 bases between them. The CDR3 consists of 15 residues. The CDR3 nucleotides read TGCGCCAGCAGCTCTAACCCCCTGGGAGGGACTGAAGCTTTCTTT. The encoded protein is CASSSNPLGGTEAFF.

This chain connects TRBV28 to TRBJ1-2; 7 positions match TRBD1. With 3 bases clipped from V and 4 bases from J, the junction kept 2 bases outside the gene matches. Germline CDR1 and CDR2: MDHEN and SYDVKM. The CDR3 sequence is 13 residues long. The DNA for the CDR3 is TGTGCCAGCAGTTTGGACAGGACCTATGGCTACACCTTC. Translating it yields CASSLDRTYGYTF.

The chain's CDR3 is CASSVQAGGPSRSYEQYF. Here the CDR3 DNA reads TGTGCCAGCAGCGTCCAAGCGGGAGGGCCATCGAGGTCCTACGAGCAGTACTTC. The chain links TRBV9 to TRBJ2-7; 10 nucleotides align to TRBD2. This CDR3 contains 18 residues. Germline CDR1 is SGDLS and CDR2 is YYNGEE. V lost 2 bases, J lost 1 base, and 12 bases stayed unmatched.

J is TRBJ2-7 and V is TRBV3-1 (or the pseudogene TRBV3-2), with D perhaps matching TRBD1 (6 bases). This CDR3 is built from 12 residues. With 6 bases removed from V and 3 bases from J, the gap between germline ends came to 9 bases. The V gene's germline CDR1 is LGHDT and CDR2 YNNKEL (reference sequence). The CDR3 bases are TGTGCCAGCAGTGGCAGGGGCTACGAGCAGTACTTC. As protein: CASSGRGYEQYF.

This chain connects TRBV4-1 to TRBJ2-3; D assignment may be TRBD1 or TRBD2 (7 bases each). V dropped 1 base and J dropped 8 bases, with 13 bases sitting between them. CDR1 is MGHRA and CDR2 is YSYEKL in the germline V gene. The CDR3 spans 14 residues. CDR3 loop: CASSQGEGAGTQYF. CDR3 DNA sequence: TGCGCCAGCAGCCAAGGGGAGGGGGCCGGTACGCAGTATTTT.

The chain couples TRBV5-4 to TRBJ1-2, with D possibly being TRBD1 (6 bases). This CDR3 contains 14 residues. CDR1 and CDR2 from the germline V gene are SGHNT and YYREEE (reference sequence). V lost 0 bases and J lost 6, with 12 bases in between. The CDR3 here is CASSLAAGAHGYTF. The CDR3, as DNA: TGTGCCAGCAGCTTGGCCGCAGGGGCCCATGGCTACACCTTC.

This CDR3 reads CASSLQAGNTGELFF. In DNA form, the CDR3 reads TGTGCCAGCAGTCTCCAGGCAGGGAACACCGGGGAGCTGTTTTTT. V gene TRBV27 combines with J gene TRBJ2-2; D is unresolved. This CDR3 region has 15 residues. CDR1 is MNHEY and CDR2 is SMNVEV in the germline V gene (reference sequence). V gave up 5 bases and J gave up 1 base, with 11 bases separating them.

V gene TRBV24-1 combines with J gene TRBJ1-1; 7 bases are a match to TRBD1. This CDR3 spans 13 amino acids. Losses at the gene ends were 7 bases for V and 5 bases for J; bases not matched to a gene: 6. Germline CDR1 reads KGHDR; CDR2 reads SFDVKD. For the CDR3, the DNA is TGTGCCACCAGGGGTCAGGGGGGGACTGAAGCTTTCTTT. This codes for CATRGQGGTEAFF.

This chain connects TRBV15 to TRBJ2-3; 9 bases fit TRBD2. CDR1 and CDR2 (germline): LNHNV, YYDKDF (reference sequence). V trimming: 0 bases; J trimming: 5 bases; junction bases outside the gene matches: 9. CDR3 length: 17 residues. CDR3 residues: CATSREGSGRGGDTQYF. As DNA, the CDR3 is TGTGCCACCAGCAGAGAAGGTAGCGGGAGAGGCGGAGATACGCAGTATTTT.

The table lists this clone with a few counts. CDR3 residues: CASSPNIRNQPQHF. CDR3 in DNA: TGTGCCAGCAGCCCGAATATCAGAAATCAGCCCCAGCATTTT. The chain uses TRBV4-2 and TRBJ1-5; no clear D gene. There are 14 residues in the CDR3. Germline CDR1 LGHNA, CDR2 YNFKEQ. Trimming took 4 bases from V and 4 from J, leaving 11 bases between them.

The rearrangement joins TRBV3-1 (or the pseudogene TRBV3-2) to TRBJ2-3; TRBD2 aligns across 10 bases. The CDR3 consists of 17 residues. V was clipped by 2 bases and J by 4 bases; unmatched bases: 9. Germline CDR1 reads LGHDT; CDR2 reads YNNKEL (reference sequence). Here the CDR3 DNA reads TGTGCCAGCAGCCAAAACCCAGCGGGAGGGTCACCAGATACGCAGTATTTT. Translated, it gives CASSQNPAGGSPDTQYF.

This chain uses TRBV28 with TRBJ1-2, with a weak D call TRBD1 (5 bases). Germline-derived CDR1 and CDR2 are MDHEN and SYDVKM. Trimming removed 6 bases from V and 3 bases from J, with 17 bases in between. The CDR3 has 15 amino acids. CDR3 in DNA: TGTGCCAGCAGCGAGGGTGGAGGGGATCACTATGGCTACACCTTC. It codes for CASSEGGGDHYGYTF.

This clone has just one count. V and J are TRBV18 and TRBJ2-1; 9 nucleotides line up with TRBD2. This CDR3 is 18 amino acids long. From germline, CDR1 is KGHSH and CDR2 LQKENI. The trim removed 3 bases at V and 7 bases at J, leaving 16 bases unmatched. The CDR3 is CASSPLSGSSLKSNEQFF. DNA for the CDR3: TGTGCCAGCTCACCGCTTAGCGGGAGCTCTCTGAAAAGTAATGAGCAGTTCTTC.

The rearrangement joins TRBV7-3 to TRBJ2-3; D remains ambiguous. CDR3 length: 14 residues. CDR1 is SGHTA and CDR2 is FQGTGA in the germline V gene. Trimming took 2 bases from V and 4 from J, leaving 10 bases between them. The CDR3 is CASSLFGSADTQYF. CDR3 bases: TGTGCCAGCAGCTTATTCGGGTCGGCAGATACGCAGTATTTT.

The chain employs TRBV7-8 and TRBJ2-7; tentative D call: TRBD2 (6 bases). The CDR3 runs 14 residues. Germline values: CDR1 SGHVS, CDR2 FQNEAQ. V was pared by 6 bases and J by 6 bases, with 18 bases between. The CDR3, as DNA: TGTGCCAGCAGACAACCTCGGGACTTAAGCGAGCAGTACTTC. It translates to CASRQPRDLSEQYF.

V and J are TRBV2 and TRBJ2-1, with D unresolved. Germline V gene data show CDR1 as SNHLY and CDR2 as FYNNEI. Trimming removed 6 bases at V and 0 bases at J, with 9 bases between. CDR3 size: 14 residues. DNA for the CDR3: TGTGCCAGCAGCATGACGAGCTCCTACAATGAGCAGTTCTTC. Translating it yields CASSMTSSYNEQFF.

This clone was seen just once. V usage is TRBV7-8 and J usage is TRBJ1-5; D not resolved. The germline gives CDR1 SGHVS, CDR2 FQNEAQ. V gave up 6 bases and J gave up 0 bases, with 15 bases separating them. The CDR3 has 16 amino acids. This CDR3 reads CASRRGRDYSNQPQHF. The CDR3, as DNA: TGTGCCAGCAGGCGGGGTCGGGATTATAGCAATCAGCCCCAGCATTTT. The variable domain in full, completed from reference TRBV7-8 and TRBJ1-5, reads GAGVSQSPRYKVAKRGQDVALRCDPISGHVSLFWYQQALGQGPEFLTYFQNEAQLDKSGLPSDRFFAERPEGSVSTLKIQRTQQEDSAVYLCASRRGRDYSNQPQHFGDGTRLSIL.

The chain has TRBV10-3 and TRBJ1-1; D perhaps matches TRBD1 (5 bases). V shed 6 bases and J shed 1 base, with 12 bases lying between them. The CDR3 is made up of 14 amino acids. Germline V lookup: CDR1 ENHRY, CDR2 SYGVKD. CDR3 coding DNA: TGTGCCATCAGATCCGGGACCCGGAACACTGAAGCTTTCTTT. Protein sequence: CAIRSGTRNTEAFF.

This clone was found a few times. This rearrangement joins TRBV6-5 to TRBJ2-6; unclear D gene. V lost 6 bases and J lost 0, with 9 bases in between. The CDR3 contains 15 residues. Germline V gene data show CDR1 as MNHEY and CDR2 as SVGAGI. The CDR3 region has the DNA TGTGCCAGCAGGACCGCCAGCTCTGGGGCCAACGTCCTGACTTTC. Its translation is CASRTASSGANVLTF.

This chain joins TRBV27 and TRBJ2-7; a possible D gene is TRBD1 (8 bases). The length of the CDR3 is 14 residues. V lost 5 bases to trimming and J lost 3 bases, with 14 bases between them. Per the germline V gene, CDR1 is MNHEY and CDR2 is SMNVEV (reference sequence). The CDR3 bases are TGTGCCAGCAGTCACAGGGGGGGGATCTACGAGCAGTACTTC. It is translated as CASSHRGGIYEQYF.

The chain joins TRBV6-1 to TRBJ2-1; perhaps TRBD2 as D (5 bases). Between the trimmed V and J ends, which lost 2 bases and 8 bases, there was a span of 7 bases. The length of the CDR3 is 12 residues. Germline CDR1 and CDR2: MNHNS and SASEGT. The CDR3 reads CASSERRHEQFF. The CDR3 DNA is TGTGCCAGCAGTGAACGGAGGCATGAGCAGTTCTTC.

The rearrangement links TRBV7-2 to TRBJ2-5; a weak D match, TRBD2 (5 bases). CDR1 and CDR2 (germline): SGHTA, FQGNSA. The V end was cut by 5 bases, the J end by 8 bases, with 15 bases between. The CDR3 is made up of 13 amino acids. In DNA form, the CDR3 reads TGTGCCAGCAGCCCAACCGGGGTCTTAACCCAGTACTTC. Amino acid sequence: CASSPTGVLTQYF.

Concerning this clone: The junction does not match germline at one end; this may be a read error. V is TRBV14 and J is TRBJ2-2, with D possibly matching TRBD1 (5 bases). The CDR3 length is 14 residues. Germline V CDR1 and CDR2: SGHDN, FVKESK. The CDR3: CASSQVSDTGELFF. For the CDR3, the DNA is TGTGCCAGCAGCCAAGTATCGGACACGGGGGAGCTGTTTTTT. The whole variable domain, filled in from reference TRBV14 and TRBJ2-2, reads EAGVTQFPSHSVIEKGQTVTLRCDPISGHDNLYWYRRVMGKEIKFLLHFVKESKQDESGMPNNRFLAERTGGTYSTLKVQPAELEDSGVYFCASSQVSDTGELFFGEGSRLTVL.

This chain uses TRBV5-6 with TRBJ2-6; D remains ambiguous. The CDR3 has 15 residues. Germline CDR1 is SGHDT and CDR2 is YYEEEE. Trimming cost V 1 base and J 1 base, with 6 bases left between them. CDR3 DNA sequence: TGTGCCAGCAGCTTGATAGGGTCTGGGGCCAACGTCCTGACTTTC. Protein: CASSLIGSGANVLTF.